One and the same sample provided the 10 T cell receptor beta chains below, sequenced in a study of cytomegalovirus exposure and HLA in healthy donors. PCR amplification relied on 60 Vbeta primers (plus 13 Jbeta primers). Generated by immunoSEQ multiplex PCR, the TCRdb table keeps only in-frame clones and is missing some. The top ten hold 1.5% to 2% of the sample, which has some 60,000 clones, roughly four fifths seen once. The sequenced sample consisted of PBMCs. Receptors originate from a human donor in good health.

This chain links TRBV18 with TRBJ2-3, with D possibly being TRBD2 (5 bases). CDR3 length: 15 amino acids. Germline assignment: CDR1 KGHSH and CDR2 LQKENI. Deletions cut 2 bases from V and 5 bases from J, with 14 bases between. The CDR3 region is CASSPAGYALDTQYF. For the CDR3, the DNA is TGTGCCAGCTCACCAGCGGGCTACGCTTTAGATACGCAGTATTTT. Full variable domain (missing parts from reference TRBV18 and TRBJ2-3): NAGVMQNPRHLVRRRGQEARLRCSPMKGHSHVYWYRQLPEEGLKFMVYLQKENIIDESGMPKERFSAEFPKEGPSILRIQQVVRGDSAAYFCASSPAGYALDTQYFGPGTRLTVL.

The CDR3, as DNA: TGTGCCAGCAGCTTGGTTAGCGGGGGGAATGTATACGAGCAGTACTTC. Translated: CASSLVSGGNVYEQYF. This rearrangement joins TRBV5-4 to TRBJ2-7; 10 nucleotides match TRBD2. Germline V gene lookup returns CDR1 SGHNT and CDR2 YYREEE (reference sequence). Trimming cost V 0 bases and J 4 bases; bases outside gene matches: 7. This CDR3 is 16 amino acids long.

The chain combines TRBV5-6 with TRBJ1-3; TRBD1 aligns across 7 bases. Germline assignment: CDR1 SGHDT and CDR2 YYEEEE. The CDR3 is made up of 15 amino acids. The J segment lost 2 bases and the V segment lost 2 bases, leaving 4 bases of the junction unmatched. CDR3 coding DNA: TGTGCCAGCAGCTTTTGGCAGGGGGCTGGAAACACCATATATTTT. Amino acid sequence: CASSFWQGAGNTIYF.

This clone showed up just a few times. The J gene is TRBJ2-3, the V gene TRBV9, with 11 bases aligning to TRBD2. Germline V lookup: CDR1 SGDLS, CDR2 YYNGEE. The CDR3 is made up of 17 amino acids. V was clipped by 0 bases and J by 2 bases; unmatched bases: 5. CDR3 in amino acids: CASSVAPSGGHTDTQYF. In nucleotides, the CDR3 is TGTGCCAGCAGCGTAGCTCCTAGCGGGGGGCACACAGATACGCAGTATTTT.

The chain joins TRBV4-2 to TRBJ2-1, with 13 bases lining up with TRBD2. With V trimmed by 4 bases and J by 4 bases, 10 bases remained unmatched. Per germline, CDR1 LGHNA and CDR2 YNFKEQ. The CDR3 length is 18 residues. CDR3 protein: CASSPQGLAGSSYNEQFF. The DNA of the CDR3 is TGTGCCAGCAGCCCACAGGGACTAGCGGGAAGTTCTTACAATGAGCAGTTCTTC.

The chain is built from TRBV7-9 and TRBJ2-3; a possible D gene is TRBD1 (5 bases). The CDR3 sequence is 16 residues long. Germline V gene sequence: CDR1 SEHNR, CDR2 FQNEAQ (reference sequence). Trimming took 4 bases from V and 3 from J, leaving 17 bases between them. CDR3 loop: CASSSPPRAWTDTQYF. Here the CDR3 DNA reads TGTGCCAGCAGCTCCCCCCCCAGGGCGTGGACAGATACGCAGTATTTT.

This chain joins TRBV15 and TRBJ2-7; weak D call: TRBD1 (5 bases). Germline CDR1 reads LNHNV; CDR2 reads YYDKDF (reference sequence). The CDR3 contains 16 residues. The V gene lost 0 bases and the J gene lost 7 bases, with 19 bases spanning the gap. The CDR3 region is CATSRDRSVGLGEQYF. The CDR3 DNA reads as TGTGCCACCAGCAGAGATCGGTCGGTGGGGCTAGGGGAGCAGTACTTC. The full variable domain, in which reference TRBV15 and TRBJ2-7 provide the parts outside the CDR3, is DAMVIQNPRYQVTQFGKPVTLSCSQTLNHNVMYWYQQKSSQAPKLLFHYYDKDFNNEADTPDNFQSRRPNTSFCFLDIRSPGLGDTAMYLCATSRDRSVGLGEQYFGPGTRLTVT.

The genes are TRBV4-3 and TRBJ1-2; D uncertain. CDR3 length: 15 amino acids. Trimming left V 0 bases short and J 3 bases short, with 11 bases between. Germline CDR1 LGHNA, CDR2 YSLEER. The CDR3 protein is CASSQDPAADYGYTF. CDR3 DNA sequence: TGCGCCAGCAGCCAAGATCCGGCGGCGGACTATGGCTACACCTTC.

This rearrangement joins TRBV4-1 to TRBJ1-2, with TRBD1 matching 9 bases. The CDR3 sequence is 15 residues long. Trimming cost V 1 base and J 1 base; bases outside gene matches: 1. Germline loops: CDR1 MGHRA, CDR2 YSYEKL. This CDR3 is CASSQGTGVNYGYTF. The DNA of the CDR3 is TGCGCCAGCAGCCAAGGGACAGGGGTTAACTATGGCTACACCTTC.

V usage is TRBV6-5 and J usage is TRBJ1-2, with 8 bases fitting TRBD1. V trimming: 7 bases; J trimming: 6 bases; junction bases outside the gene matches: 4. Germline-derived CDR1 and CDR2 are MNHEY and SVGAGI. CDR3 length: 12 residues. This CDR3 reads CASTTGQDGYTF. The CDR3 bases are TGTGCCAGCACCACGGGACAGGATGGCTACACCTTC.